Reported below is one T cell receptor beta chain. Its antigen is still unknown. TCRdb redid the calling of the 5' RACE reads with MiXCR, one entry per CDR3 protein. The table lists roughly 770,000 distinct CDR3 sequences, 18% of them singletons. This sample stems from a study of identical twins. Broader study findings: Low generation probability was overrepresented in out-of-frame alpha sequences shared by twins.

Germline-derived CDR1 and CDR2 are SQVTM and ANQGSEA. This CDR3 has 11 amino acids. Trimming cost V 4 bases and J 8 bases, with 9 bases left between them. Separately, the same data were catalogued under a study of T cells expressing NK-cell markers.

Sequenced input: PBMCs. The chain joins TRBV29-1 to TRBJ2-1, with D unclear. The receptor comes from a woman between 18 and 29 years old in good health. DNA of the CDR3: TGCAGCGTTGTCCCTCTCTATGAGCAGTTCTTC. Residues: CSVVPLYEQFF.